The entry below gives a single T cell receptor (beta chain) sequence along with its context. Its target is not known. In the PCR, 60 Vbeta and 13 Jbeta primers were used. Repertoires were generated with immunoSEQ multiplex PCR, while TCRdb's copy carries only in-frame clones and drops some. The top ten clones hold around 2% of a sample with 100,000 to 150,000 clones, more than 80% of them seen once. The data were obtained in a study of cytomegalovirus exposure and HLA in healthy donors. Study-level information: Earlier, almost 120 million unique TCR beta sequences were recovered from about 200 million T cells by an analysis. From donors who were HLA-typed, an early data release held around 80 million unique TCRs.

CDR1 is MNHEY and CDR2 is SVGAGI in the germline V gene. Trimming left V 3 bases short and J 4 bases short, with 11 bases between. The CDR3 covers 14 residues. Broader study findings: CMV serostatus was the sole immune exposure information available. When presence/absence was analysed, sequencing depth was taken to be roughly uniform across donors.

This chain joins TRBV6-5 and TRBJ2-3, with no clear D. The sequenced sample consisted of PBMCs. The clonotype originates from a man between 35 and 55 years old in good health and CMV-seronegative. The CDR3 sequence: CASSYLLAPDTQYF. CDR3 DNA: TGTGCCAGCAGTTATCTCTTGGCCCCAGATACGCAGTATTTT.